This passage covers 11 T cell receptor beta chains from one sample sequenced in a study of blood T cell repertoires in COVID-19. This table comes from immunoSEQ multiplex PCR, and its TCRdb copy is limited to in-frame clones, with some not included. The sample contains some 99,000 clones, around nine tenths of which appear only once. Sequencing was carried out using peripheral blood. The receptors stem from a human donor with COVID-19, enrolled during active disease. The donor label of this sample is uncertain.

The rearrangement links TRBV10-1 to TRBJ1-1; tentative D call: TRBD1 (5 bases). The CDR3 spans 14 residues. The V gene's germline CDR1 is WNHNN and CDR2 SYGVQD (reference sequence). The V gene lost 0 bases and the J gene lost 7 bases, with 12 bases spanning the gap. The CDR3 spells CASSESGEGGEAFF. The CDR3 nucleotides are TGCGCCAGCAGTGAGTCGGGGGAGGGCGGTGAAGCTTTCTTT.

The chain employs TRBV6-6 and TRBJ1-2; 7 bases agree with TRBD1. The CDR3 is 14 residues long. The ends lost 7 bases at V and 8 bases at J; junction bases unmatched: 13. CDR1 is MNHNY, CDR2 SVGAGI, per germline (reference sequence). The CDR3 DNA follows: TGTGCCAGCACCGTAGACAGGGAACGGTACGGCTACACCTTC. It is translated as CASTVDRERYGYTF.

This clone was detected only a few times. The chain joins TRBV7-2 to TRBJ1-5; possibly TRBD1 for D (5 bases). Per the germline V gene, CDR1 is SGHTA and CDR2 is FQGNSA. The V end was cut by 3 bases, the J end by 9 bases, with 9 bases between. The CDR3 length is 12 residues. Written as DNA, the CDR3 is TGTGCCAGCAGCTTGGGGGGAGGGCCCCAGCATTTT. It is translated as CASSLGGGPQHF.

The J gene is TRBJ1-2, the V gene TRBV19, with TRBD1 as a possible D gene (5 bases). The V and J ends lost 1 base and 3 bases respectively, with 9 bases between them. The CDR3 extends over 14 amino acids. CDR1 and CDR2 (germline): LNHDA, SQIVND (reference sequence). The DNA of the CDR3 is TGTGCCAGTAGTATAGGTACAGGCCACTATGGCTACACCTTC. This sequence encodes CASSIGTGHYGYTF.

The J gene is TRBJ2-7, the V gene TRBV23-1, with D maybe TRBD1 (8 bases). TRBV23-1 is labeled an ORF, and its function is uncertain. V lost 6 bases to trimming and J lost 3 bases, with 15 bases between them. The CDR3 has 14 residues. The CDR3 loop is CASRHRGGDYEQYF. The CDR3 DNA reads as TGCGCCAGCAGGCACAGGGGGGGGGACTACGAGCAGTACTTC.

V and J are TRBV11-2 and TRBJ1-1; a weak D match, TRBD1 (6 bases). The CDR3 sequence is 13 residues long. CDR1 and CDR2 (germline): SGHAT, FQNNGV. Trimming took 6 bases from V and 8 from J, leaving 16 bases between them. CDR3 nucleotide sequence: TGTGCCAGCAGTCCCGACAGGAGACTAGAAGCTTTCTTT. As protein: CASSPDRRLEAFF.

The rearrangement links TRBV25-1 to TRBJ1-2; the D is unclear. V was shortened by 3 bases and J by 8 bases, with 19 bases between the two germline ends. CDR1 MGHDK and CDR2 SYGVNS come from the germline V gene. The CDR3 totals 15 residues. The CDR3, as DNA: TGTGCCAGCAGTGATGGCCCTGGCGGGGAACGAGGCTACACCTTC. Its protein is CASSDGPGGERGYTF.

This sequence joins TRBV6-2 or TRBV6-3 and TRBJ2-2; D perhaps matches TRBD2 (6 bases). Germline V gives CDR1 MNHEY, CDR2 SVGEGT. The CDR3 runs 15 residues. Trimming removed 4 bases from V and 2 bases from J, with 11 bases in between. The CDR3 nucleotides are TGTGCCAGCAGTTCGGGGGACCGAAACACCGGGGAGCTGTTTTTT. Translating it yields CASSSGDRNTGELFF.

This sequence joins TRBV7-2 and TRBJ1-2, with D perhaps TRBD1 (5 bases). The CDR3 spans 14 residues. Germline V lookup: CDR1 SGHTA, CDR2 FQGNSA. V lost 5 bases and J lost 8, with 18 bases in between. The CDR3 nucleotides read TGTGCCAGCAGCGAACAGGCGTACGTACGGGGCTACACCTTC. Its protein is CASSEQAYVRGYTF.

This clone turned up a few times. The chain combines TRBV30 with TRBJ1-6; D is possibly TRBD1 (6 bases). The germline V gene has CDR1 GTSNPN and CDR2 SVGIG (reference sequence). V lost 4 bases and J lost 9, with 19 bases in between. This CDR3 has 15 residues. CDR3 region: CAWIQGTLGGSPLHF. CDR3 sequence (DNA): TGTGCCTGGATCCAGGGGACCCTAGGGGGTTCACCCCTCCACTTT.

The chain is built from TRBV5-4 and TRBJ1-3; no firm D call. Germline V CDR1 and CDR2: SGHNT, YYREEE (reference sequence). V was cut by 3 bases and J by 0 bases, with 16 bases left in between. This CDR3 comprises 17 residues. The CDR3 DNA is TGTGCCAGCAGCTCCCGAATCACGGGAAACTCTGGAAACACCATATATTTT. Translated, it gives CASSSRITGNSGNTIYF.